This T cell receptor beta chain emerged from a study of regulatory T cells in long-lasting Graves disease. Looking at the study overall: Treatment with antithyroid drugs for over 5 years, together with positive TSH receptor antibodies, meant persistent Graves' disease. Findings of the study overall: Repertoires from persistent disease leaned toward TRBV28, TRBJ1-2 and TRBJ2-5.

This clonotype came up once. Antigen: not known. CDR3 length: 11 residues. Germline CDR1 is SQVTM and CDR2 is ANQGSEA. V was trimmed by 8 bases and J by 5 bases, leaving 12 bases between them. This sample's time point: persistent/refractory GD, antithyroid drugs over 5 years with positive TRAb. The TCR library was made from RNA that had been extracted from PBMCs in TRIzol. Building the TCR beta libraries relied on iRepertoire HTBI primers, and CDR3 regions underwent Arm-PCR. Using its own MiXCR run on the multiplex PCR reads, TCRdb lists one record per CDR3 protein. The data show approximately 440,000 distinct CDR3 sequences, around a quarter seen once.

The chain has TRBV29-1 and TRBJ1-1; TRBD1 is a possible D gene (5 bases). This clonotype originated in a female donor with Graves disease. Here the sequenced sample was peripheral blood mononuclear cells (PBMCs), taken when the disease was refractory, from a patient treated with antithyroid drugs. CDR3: CSMGRGTEAFF. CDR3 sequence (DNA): TGCAGCATGGGGAGGGGAACTGAAGCTTTCTTT.